The TCR beta chain under discussion was sequenced for a study of OX40 agonist ivuxolimab in advanced cancers. General notes on the study: Ivuxolimab was an agonistic, fully human IgG2 monoclonal antibody directed against OX40 (CD134), a costimulatory receptor. Intravenous ivuxolimab was administered to patients every 2 weeks at six dose levels: 0.01, 0.1, 0.3, 1.5, 3 and 10 mg/kg. Among the roughly 52 dose-escalation patients, around 20 had hepatocellular carcinoma, approximately 15 melanoma, 9 renal cell carcinoma and 9 head and neck cancer. A male proportion of approximately 83% and a mean age of around 60 years, ranging from 23 to 79, were recorded for the dose-escalation cohort. Patients were allowed to have had prior anti-PD-1, anti-PD-L1 or anti-CTLA-4 therapy, and 40% to 45% of the dose-escalation patients had been treated with checkpoint inhibitors. Three dose-escalation patients achieved partial responses, one with hepatocellular carcinoma and two with cutaneous melanoma. The purpose of peripheral TCRbeta sequencing was to test whether ivuxolimab changed TCR sequence diversity and led to clonal T-cell expansion. The monotherapy dose-escalation portion (N = 52 patients) of the phase I ivuxolimab trial is reported in the paper.

Patients with autoimmune disease history or receiving systemic immunosuppression were excluded from the trial. Peripheral blood for TCR sequencing was collected from all dose cohorts at baseline, on cycle 4 day 1, and on cycle 7 day 1. The samples were taken from a phase I, first-in-human, multicenter, open-label dose-escalation trial of ivuxolimab. Adults with locally advanced or metastatic melanoma, renal cell, hepatocellular, or head and neck squamous cell carcinoma were enrolled in the trial. Before TCR sequencing, CD4+ T cells and CD8+ T cells were sorted from peripheral blood as separate populations. For this clone: Its antigen is not yet known. The record has no base qualities; no much larger clone is one base away.

For sequencing of the TCRbeta CDR3 region, genomic DNA was extracted from the sorted cells. The immunoSEQ Assay was used for sequencing of TCRbeta CDR3 regions. TCRdb retrieved this table from immuneACCESS and kept in-frame rearrangements only. Not all clones are present; in checked studies, unresolved V genes account for under half, and no reason is known for the remainder. For this sample there are more than 65,000 clones; roughly 90% appear just once. The top ten constitute about 1% of the sample. Broader findings and caveats from the paper: The antigen specificity of the clonally expanded peripheral T cells was not determined. Partial responders in the 0.1-3.0 mg/kg groups had among the lowest normalized peripheral clonal expansion, especially among CD8+ T cells. Low levels of normalized T-cell clonal expansion were also seen in some patients who did not respond. At doses of 0.1 to 3.0 mg/kg, clonal expansion of both CD4+ and CD8+ T cells in blood was seen between baseline and week 6. After ivuxolimab, CD8+ T cells had more expanded clones than CD4+ T cells on average.

V loses 3 bases of germline sequence and J loses 4 bases, and the interval between the two ends is 11 bases. CDR1 and CDR2 are drawn from the germline V gene (reference sequence): LNHDA, SQIVND. The CDR3 holds 14 amino acids from the cysteine to the phenylalanine. The retained sequence is limited to the CDR3, 42 bases, with the frame set at the first base. The sequence was collected from an adult with an advanced solid tumor such as melanoma, head and neck, liver or kidney cancer. The sequence joins TRBV19 to TRBJ2-3, with no D gene named confidently. The material sequenced was CD4+ or CD8+ T cells sorted from blood, taken in a trial of the OX40 agonist ivuxolimab. The DNA is TGTGCCAGTAGTATTTCCTCTCCTTCAGATACGCAGTATTTT. Translation gives CASSISSPSDTQYF. Extended through the reference TRBV19 and TRBJ2-3 proteins, this CDR3 yields the full variable domain: DGGITQSPKYLFRKEGQNVTLSCEQNLNHDAMYWYRQDPGQGLRLIYYSQIVNDFQKGDIAEGYSVSREKKESFPLTVTSAQKNPTAFYLCASSISSPSDTQYFGPGTRLTVL.